The T cell receptor (beta chain) under discussion was sequenced for a study of long-term antiretroviral therapy in people with HIV. Across the study: First collections came about a decade before the 2015 immediate-ART recommendation.

Details on this clone: Its antigen is unidentified.

Study-level findings and limits: Dominance of pre-ART expanded clones persisted, fluctuating and often declining after ART. Narrower CDR3 length ranges marked HIV repertoires relative to controls.

It was in the United States that all participants with HIV were treated. Runs used v3.0 of the immunoSEQ assay and were done at survey level. Profiled with immunoSEQ multiplex PCR; TCRdb holds only in-frame clones, not every one. Of 30,000 to 45,000 clones in the sample, more than 80% were seen once. Looked up from germline, CDR1 is SGDLS and CDR2 is YYNGEE. This CDR3 has 16 amino acids. V lost 0 bases and J lost 3; bases outside the gene matches: 5. This sample comprised unsorted PBMCs, obtained 3.4 years after starting antiretroviral therapy. V usage is TRBV9 and J usage is TRBJ2-1; TRBD2 matches 8 bases. This clonotype was obtained from a young man with HIV. The CDR3 DNA sequence: TGTGCCAGCAGCGTAGGGGCGGGAGGTGGCTACAATGAGCAGTTCTTC. Translated: CASSVGAGGGYNEQFF. The full variable domain, with the rest looked up from reference TRBV9 and TRBJ2-1, is DSGVTQTPKHLITATGQRVTLRCSPRSGDLSVYWYQQSLDQGLQFLIQYYNGEERAKGNILERFSAQQFPDLHSELNLSSLELGDSALYFCASSVGAGGGYNEQFFGPGTRLTVL.